Reported below is one TCR beta chain. Its antigen is unidentified. The sample belongs to a study of T cell repertoires in cytomegalovirus infection. Study overall: The public TCR beta signatures pointed to both CMV infection and matching HLA type. Study-wide points: CMV-specific TCR beta clonotypes restricted by HLA-C were the ones dominating the ex vivo response. Using cumulative public TCR beta family frequency, the authors identified those who carried CMV together with the relevant HLA.

A single record per CDR3 protein comes from TCRdb applying MiXCR to the reads. The profile shows roughly 230,000 distinct CDR3 sequences, roughly 23% of them singletons. Germline V gene lookup returns CDR1 SNHLY and CDR2 FYNNEI. V lost 7 bases and J lost 0, with 16 bases in between. CDR3 size: 15 residues. Material for sequencing was CD8+ T cells from PBMCs. The sequence was obtained from a human donor in good health (CMV status not recorded). Some clones in this sample may be carry-over from other donors' samples. V and J are TRBV2 and TRBJ2-7; TRBD1 is a possible D gene (6 bases). CDR3 sequence reads: CASIPYGTNSYEQYF. In nucleotides, the CDR3 is TGTGCCAGCATTCCCTACGGGACAAACTCCTACGAGCAGTACTTC.